This T cell receptor beta chain was found in a study of control samples from healthy donors and cancer patients. This CDR3 region has 16 residues. V shed 1 base and J shed 6 bases, with 17 bases lying between them. The germline CDR1 and CDR2 sequences are SGHNT and YENEEA. Measured with immunoSEQ multiplex PCR; TCRdb has only the in-frame clones, and not every one. The sample lists a few hundred thousand clones, 75% to 95% occurring once. The origin of this receptor is a man aged 35 to 55 with head and neck cancer. The V and J genes are TRBV11-3 and TRBJ2-3; D might be TRBD1 (6 bases). Sample: PBMCs. CDR3 sequence: CASSLGGAGVHDTQYF. CDR3 nucleotides: TGTGCCAGCAGCTTAGGTGGGGCAGGGGTCCACGATACGCAGTATTTT.